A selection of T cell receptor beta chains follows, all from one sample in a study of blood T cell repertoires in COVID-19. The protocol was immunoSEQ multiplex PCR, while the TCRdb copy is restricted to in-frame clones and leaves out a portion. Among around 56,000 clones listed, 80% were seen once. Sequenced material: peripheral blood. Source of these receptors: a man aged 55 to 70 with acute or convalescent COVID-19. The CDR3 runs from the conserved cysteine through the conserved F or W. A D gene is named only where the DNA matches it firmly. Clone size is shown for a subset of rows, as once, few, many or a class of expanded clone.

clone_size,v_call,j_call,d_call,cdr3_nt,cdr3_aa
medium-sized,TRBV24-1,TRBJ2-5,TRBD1,TGTGCCACCAGTGCGTTGACCGGGCAGGGGGCCCTTCAAGAGACCCAGTACTTC,CATSALTGQGALQETQYF
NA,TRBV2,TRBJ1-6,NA,TGTGCCAGCCGTTACAGGGAAAATTCACCCCTCCACTTT,CASRYRENSPLHF
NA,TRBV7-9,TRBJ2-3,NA,TGTGCCAGCAGCTTGGACAGAAGCACAGATACGCAGTATTTT,CASSLDRSTDTQYF
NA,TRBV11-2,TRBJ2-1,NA,TGTGCCAGCAGCTTCAGGGACTCCTACAATGAGCAGTTCTTC,CASSFRDSYNEQFF
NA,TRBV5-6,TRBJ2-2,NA,TGTGCCAGCAGCTTGATGGTGAGGGAAACCGGGGAGCTGTTTTTT,CASSLMVRETGELFF
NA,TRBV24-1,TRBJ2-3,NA,TGTGCCACCAGTGATTTGCAGGCGGCAGGGGGCACAGATACGCAGTATTTT,CATSDLQAAGGTDTQYF
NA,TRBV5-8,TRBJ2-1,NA,TGTGCCAGCAGCCCTAGCCCGAGCTCCTACAATGAGCAGTTCTTC,CASSPSPSSYNEQFF
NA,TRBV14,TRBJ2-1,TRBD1,TGTGCCAGCAGCCACACCGGGACAGAGGTTTGGGAGCAGTTCTTC,CASSHTGTEVWEQFF
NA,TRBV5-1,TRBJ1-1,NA,TGCGCCAGCAGCACCGGGACACCAAACACTGAAGCTTTCTTT,CASSTGTPNTEAFF
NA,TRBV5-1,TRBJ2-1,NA,TGCGCCAGCAGCTTGCCCAGCGCCAATGAGCAGTTCTTC,CASSLPSANEQFF
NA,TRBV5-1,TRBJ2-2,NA,TGCGCCAGCAGCTTGGTCGGGGGCACCGGGGAGCTGTTTTTT,CASSLVGGTGELFF
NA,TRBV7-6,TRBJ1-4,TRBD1,TGTGCCAGCAGCTCTCCCCCAAGGGACAGGGGGCGTGAAAAACTGTTTTTT,CASSSPPRDRGREKLFF
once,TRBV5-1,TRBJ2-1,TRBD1,TGCGCCAGCAGCCTATGGCGGACAGGGGGCGAAGATGAGCAGTTCTTC,CASSLWRTGGEDEQFF
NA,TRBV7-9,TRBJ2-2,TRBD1,TGTGCCAGCAGCTCCCGGTGGCCAGGGGGACAGGACAACACCGGGGAGCTGTTTTTT,CASSSRWPGGQDNTGELFF
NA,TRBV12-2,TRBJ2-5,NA,TGTGCAAGTCGCTTAGCGCCCGCGACAGTACAAGAGACCCAGTACTTC,CASRLAPATVQETQYF
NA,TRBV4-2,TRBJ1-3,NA,TGTGCCAGCAGCCAACCAATACACGGAAACACCATATATTTT,CASSQPIHGNTIYF
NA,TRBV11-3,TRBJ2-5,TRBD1,TGTGCCAGCAGCTTAGACGGGACAGACCAAGAGACCCAGTACTTC,CASSLDGTDQETQYF
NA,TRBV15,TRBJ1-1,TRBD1,TGTGCCACCAGCAAGACAGGGTGGAACACTGAAGCTTTCTTT,CATSKTGWNTEAFF
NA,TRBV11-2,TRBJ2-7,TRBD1,TGTGCCAGCAGCGTAAGGACAGGGGCCTACGAGCAGTACTTC,CASSVRTGAYEQYF
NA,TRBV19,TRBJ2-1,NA,TGTGCCAGTAGTCCTACCAGGGGCCCCTACAATGAGCAGTTCTTC,CASSPTRGPYNEQFF
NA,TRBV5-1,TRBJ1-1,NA,TGCGCCAGCAGCTATGGACAGATTACCCAAGCTTTCTTT,CASSYGQITQAFF
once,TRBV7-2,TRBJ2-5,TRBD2,TGTGCCAGCAGCCAGGGACTAGCGGGCCTAGGCAGGACCCAGTACTTC,CASSQGLAGLGRTQYF
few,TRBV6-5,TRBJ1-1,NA,TGTGCCAGCAGATCTTTGAACATGAACACTGAAGCTTTCTTT,CASRSLNMNTEAFF
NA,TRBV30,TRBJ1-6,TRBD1,TGTGCCTGGACCCAGGGGGCACAGTCACCCCTCCACTTT,CAWTQGAQSPLHF
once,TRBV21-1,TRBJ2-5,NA,TGTGCCAGCAGCAAACGGGTAGCGGGGGGGCAAGAGACCCAGTACTTC,CASSKRVAGGQETQYF
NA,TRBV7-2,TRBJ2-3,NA,TGTGCCAGCAGCTTAATTGGGGGGAAAACCACAGATACGCAGTATTTT,CASSLIGGKTTDTQYF
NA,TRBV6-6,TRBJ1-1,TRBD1,TGTGCCAGCAGAGCCCCGGACAGGAATAATCTTGAAGCTTTCTTT,CASRAPDRNNLEAFF
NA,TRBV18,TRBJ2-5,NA,TGTGCCAGCTCACCCACAACGAGGGAGACCCAGTACTTC,CASSPTTRETQYF